The source of this T cell receptor (beta chain) is a study of shared T cell receptors in the human thymus. Assay used: immunoSEQ multiplex PCR; TCRdb lists only in-frame clones, some missing. The sample includes about 660,000 clones, more than 75% of them seen just once. The CDR3 spans 14 residues. The germline V and J ends were trimmed by 8 bases and 6 bases, with 17 bases remaining between them. Germline V gives CDR1 MDHEN, CDR2 SYDVKM. Another study also made use of these data, one on human thymus T cells. That source reports: Corrective surgery for congenital heart defects was being performed on the healthy Finnish infants who were the donors. Obtained as resections during corrective heart surgery, the thymus tissue was then studied. Seemingly biased V and J gene usage marked thymic and blood repertoires. Related reports documented highly overlapping thymic repertoires among unrelated individuals.

The chain links TRBV28 to TRBJ2-1; a possible D gene is TRBD2 (5 bases). This sequence originates from a boy in the first two years of life with a congenital heart defect. Sequences were obtained from thymocytes. The chain's CDR3 is CASFNGISSNEQFF. CDR3 sequence (DNA): TGTGCCAGCTTTAACGGGATTTCTAGCAATGAGCAGTTCTTC.